Each of the 18 T cell receptor beta chains below was sequenced from the same sample in a study of vaccination and CD4 T cells after COVID-19. These TCRs are of unknown antigen specificity. Scientists ran DNA taken from cultured CD4+ T cells through the Oncomine TCR Beta short-read assay for sequencing. TCRdb re-derived calls from the PCR reads in MiXCR, one entry per CDR3 protein. Altogether over 10,000 distinct CDR3 sequences are present, under 60% being singletons, with the ten largest covering more than 20%. Treatment denoted: roughly 10-day PBMC culture with coronavirus spike peptide pools or control peptides (ViraFEST assay). The specimen comprised cultured CD4+ T cells from blood, sampled after SARS-CoV-2 vaccination. Every receptor here comes from a human donor with COVID-19.

The genes are TRBV25-1 and TRBJ2-3; 7 positions agree with TRBD1. Germline assignment: CDR1 MGHDK and CDR2 SYGVNS. CDR3 length equals 14 residues. V trimming: 8 bases; J trimming: 2 bases; junction bases outside the gene matches: 7. CDR3 nucleotide sequence: TGTGCCAGCCCGGGACAGACCAACACAGATACGCAGTATTTT. This gives the protein CASPGQTNTDTQYF.

This clonotype was counted between two and nine times. The CDR3 DNA sequence: TGCAGTGCTAGCAGGGGACTAGTCACCGGGGAGCTGTTTTTT. It is translated as CSASRGLVTGELFF. This sequence joins TRBV20-1 and TRBJ2-2; the match to TRBD2 covers 8 bases. Trimming at V came to 3 bases and at J to 4 bases, leaving 4 bases not matched to a gene. This CDR3 spans 14 amino acids. Germline V gene sequence: CDR1 DFQATT, CDR2 SNEGSKA (reference sequence).

This chain joins TRBV7-2 and TRBJ2-1; maybe TRBD1 (5 bases). Germline assignment: CDR1 SGHTA and CDR2 FQGNSA. V lost 9 bases to trimming and J lost 0 bases, with 18 bases between them. The CDR3 loop spans 16 amino acids. DNA of the CDR3: TGTGCCAGTCAGGCCAGGGCCGTATCCTCCTACAATGAGCAGTTCTTC. This gives the protein CASQARAVSSYNEQFF.

The V gene is TRBV7-2, the J gene TRBJ2-1; D is undetermined. Germline loops: CDR1 SGHTA, CDR2 FQGNSA. CDR3 length: 13 residues. Trimming took 5 bases from V and 3 from J, leaving 8 bases between them. CDR3 amino acids: CASSRANYNEQFF. The DNA of the CDR3 is TGTGCCAGCAGCCGGGCCAACTACAATGAGCAGTTCTTC.

In this sample, this clonotype turned up a few times. The chain employs TRBV7-2 and TRBJ1-6, with D tentatively TRBD1 (5 bases). Germline V lookup: CDR1 SGHTA, CDR2 FQGNSA. Trimming left V 7 bases short and J 3 bases short, with 13 bases between. The CDR3 runs 15 residues. The CDR3 protein is CASTRGAGYNSPLHF. The CDR3 DNA reads as TGTGCCAGCACCCGAGGGGCGGGCTATAATTCACCCCTCCACTTT.

The chain links TRBV28 to TRBJ2-3; the D is unclear. Germline V gene sequence: CDR1 MDHEN, CDR2 SYDVKM. The V gene lost 3 bases and the J gene lost 6 bases, with 7 bases spanning the gap. This CDR3 has 12 residues. The CDR3 DNA reads TGTGCCAGCAGTTTCTCTAGGGATACGCAGTATTTT. Protein: CASSFSRDTQYF.

The rearrangement links TRBV20-1 to TRBJ2-2; 8 bases match TRBD2. The germline V gene encodes CDR1 DFQATT and CDR2 SNEGSKA (reference sequence). V lost 7 bases, J lost 2 bases, and 6 bases stayed unmatched. This CDR3 has 14 residues. The CDR3 nucleotides read TGCAGTGGGACTAGCCCAACTAACACCGGGGAGCTGTTTTTT. It codes for CSGTSPTNTGELFF.

This clonotype appeared a few times. The rearrangement links TRBV19 to TRBJ2-5, with 11 bases matching TRBD2. The V and J ends lost 5 bases and 3 bases, in that order; junction bases with no gene match: 2. The germline V gene encodes CDR1 LNHDA and CDR2 SQIVND (reference sequence). The CDR3 has 14 residues. CDR3 DNA: TGTGCCAGTAGTGGGGGACTAGCGGAAGAGACCCAGTACTTC. Its translation: CASSGGLAEETQYF.

This clonotype occurred a few times. The V gene is TRBV19, the J gene TRBJ2-5; a weak D match, TRBD1 (6 bases). The CDR3 loop spans 13 amino acids. CDR1 and CDR2 (germline): LNHDA, SQIVND (reference sequence). V gave up 6 bases and J gave up 2 bases, with 10 bases separating them. In nucleotides, the CDR3 is TGTGCCAGTAGCAGGGGTTATCAAGAGACCCAGTACTTC. Protein sequence: CASSRGYQETQYF.

This clonotype showed up just a few times. The chain carries TRBV30 and TRBJ1-1; D gene unclear. Trimming removed 0 bases from V and 5 bases from J, with 10 bases in between. This CDR3 comprises 13 residues. CDR1 is GTSNPN, CDR2 SVGIG, per germline (reference sequence). The CDR3 spells CAWSVQPGTEAFF. The CDR3 DNA is TGTGCCTGGAGTGTACAGCCCGGGACTGAAGCTTTCTTT.

The chain couples TRBV12-3 or TRBV12-4 to TRBJ2-1; maybe TRBD2 (6 bases). V was shortened by 5 bases and J by 0 bases, with 14 bases between the two germline ends. This CDR3 is built from 16 residues. In DNA, the CDR3 is TGTGCCAGCAGTCTCTATCGGGGGAGCTCCTACAATGAGCAGTTCTTC. Amino acid sequence: CASSLYRGSSYNEQFF.

This chain uses TRBV20-1 with TRBJ1-3; no definite D call. Germline lookup yields CDR1 DFQATT and CDR2 SNEGSKA (reference sequence). Trimming shortened V by 3 bases and J by 0 bases, and 12 bases separated the two germline ends. CDR3 length: 15 residues. CDR3: CSASTLQSSGNTIYF. CDR3 sequence (DNA): TGCAGTGCTAGTACCCTACAGAGCTCTGGAAACACCATATATTTT.

The chain carries TRBV20-1 and TRBJ1-5, with 7 bases fitting TRBD1. Trimming removed 7 bases from V and 1 base from J; junction bases left unmatched: 4. The CDR3 is 13 residues long. CDR1 is DFQATT and CDR2 is SNEGSKA in the germline V gene (reference sequence). CDR3 loop: CSGRQGSNQPQHF. The CDR3 DNA reads as TGCAGTGGAAGACAGGGAAGCAATCAGCCCCAGCATTTT.

V is TRBV6-1 and J is TRBJ1-2; perhaps TRBD1 as D (5 bases). The V and J ends lost 7 bases and 4 bases respectively, with 19 bases between them. Germline V gene sequence: CDR1 MNHNS, CDR2 SASEGT. There are 15 residues in the CDR3. CDR3 sequence reads: CASTLSGGGGYGYTF. The DNA of the CDR3 is TGTGCCAGCACCCTGAGCGGGGGTGGAGGCTATGGCTACACCTTC.

This clonotype came up a few times. The V gene is TRBV7-9, the J gene TRBJ1-6; 7 bases align to TRBD1. J was trimmed by 7 bases and V by 5 bases; bases with no gene match: 2. CDR1 SEHNR and CDR2 FQNEAQ come from the germline V gene (reference sequence). The CDR3 length is 13 residues. CDR3 sequence: CASSQTGNSPLHF. DNA of the CDR3: TGTGCCAGCAGCCAGACAGGGAATTCACCCCTCCACTTT.

This clonotype was counted only a few times. One end of the junction is discordant with germline, which a read error may explain. This chain links TRBV6-1 with TRBJ1-2, with a possible D match to TRBD1 (6 bases). The CDR3 sequence is 15 residues long. Germline CDR1 and CDR2: MNHNS and SASEGT. CDR3 in amino acids: CASSRDRGLFYGYTF. The CDR3 nucleotides read TGTGCCAGCAGCCGAGACCGGGGGCTGTTCTATGGTTACACCTTC.

This chain links TRBV27 with TRBJ1-1; 8 nucleotides align to TRBD1. CDR3 length equals 15 residues. J lost 0 bases, V lost 7 bases, and 7 bases had no gene match. The germline V gene has CDR1 MNHEY and CDR2 SMNVEV (reference sequence). CDR3 bases: TGTGCCAGCACCAAATTGACAGGGGTGAACACTGAAGCTTTCTTT. Translation: CASTKLTGVNTEAFF.

The chain employs TRBV6-5 and TRBJ2-3; possibly TRBD1 or TRBD2 for D (5 bases each). Germline CDR1 is MNHEY and CDR2 is SVGAGI. V lost 4 bases to trimming and J lost 3 bases, with 17 bases between them. This CDR3 has 16 residues. Here the CDR3 DNA reads TGTGCCAGCAGTTCCCGGCAGGGCGGGCGGACAGATACGCAGTATTTT. Translating gives CASSSRQGGRTDTQYF.